The rows below give T cell receptor beta chains drawn from one sample of a study of CD8 T cells in Susac syndrome. In TCRdb, the immunoSEQ multiplex PCR reads were re-called with MiXCR into one record per CDR3 protein. The sample records approximately 160,000 distinct CDR3 sequences, roughly 94% being singletons. Sequencing was performed on CD4+ T cells from PBMCs. These receptors were obtained from a human donor in good health. Each CDR3 is given with its conserved first and last residue. The D gene is left open where the match is weak. Some rows have no size entry. The others give once, few or many, or a class for an expanded clone.

J: TRBJ2-1
D: TRBD2
length: 19
size: NA
V: TRBV6-1
CDR3: CASSEAQWTSGGAYNEQFF
DNA: TGTGCCAGCAGTGAAGCGCAGTGGACTAGCGGGGGGGCCTACAATGAGCAGTTCTTC

J: TRBJ1-5
D: NA
length: 13
size: NA
V: TRBV2
CDR3: CASEAGVNQPQHF
DNA: TGTGCCAGTGAGGCCGGGGTGAATCAGCCCCAGCATTTT

J: TRBJ2-1
D: NA
length: 15
size: NA
V: TRBV20-1
CDR3: CSAITQGHVYNEQFF
DNA: TGCAGTGCCATCACCCAGGGGCACGTCTACAATGAGCAGTTCTTC

J: TRBJ2-5
D: TRBD1
length: 14
size: few
V: TRBV5-1
CDR3: CASRQGPYQETQYF
DNA: TGCGCCAGCAGACAGGGGCCGTACCAAGAGACCCAGTACTTC

J: TRBJ1-2
D: NA
length: 13
size: NA
V: TRBV20-1
CDR3: CSAVGGGREGYTF
DNA: TGCAGTGCTGTCGGCGGGGGGCGCGAGGGCTACACCTTC

J: TRBJ1-1
D: NA
length: 14
size: once
V: TRBV5-1
CDR3: CASSPPNLNTEAFF
DNA: TGCGCCAGCAGCCCGCCAAACTTGAACACTGAAGCTTTCTTT

J: TRBJ1-1
D: NA
length: 12
size: NA
V: TRBV25-1
CDR3: CASSGYSGEAFF
DNA: TGTGCCAGCAGTGGCTATTCGGGTGAAGCTTTCTTT

J: TRBJ2-1
D: NA
length: 16
size: NA
V: TRBV6-5
CDR3: CASSYSTGAAYNEQFF
DNA: TGTGCCAGCAGTTACTCGACGGGGGCAGCGTACAATGAGCAGTTCTTC

J: TRBJ1-5
D: NA
length: 11
size: NA
V: TRBV20-1
CDR3: CSARGNQPQHF
DNA: TGCAGTGCTAGGGGCAATCAGCCCCAGCATTTT

J: TRBJ1-5
D: TRBD1
length: 14
size: NA
V: TRBV19
CDR3: CASSGQTNNQPQHF
DNA: TGTGCCAGTTCGGGACAGACAAACAATCAGCCCCAGCATTTT

J: TRBJ2-7
D: TRBD1
length: 16
size: NA
V: TRBV6-6
CDR3: CASIPGQGAHSYEQYF
DNA: TGTGCCAGCATTCCTGGACAGGGGGCCCACTCCTACGAGCAGTACTTC

J: TRBJ2-7
D: NA
length: 15
size: NA
V: TRBV4-1
CDR3: CASSRSRDGAYEQYF
DNA: TGCGCCAGCAGCCGATCCCGGGACGGAGCCTACGAGCAGTACTTC